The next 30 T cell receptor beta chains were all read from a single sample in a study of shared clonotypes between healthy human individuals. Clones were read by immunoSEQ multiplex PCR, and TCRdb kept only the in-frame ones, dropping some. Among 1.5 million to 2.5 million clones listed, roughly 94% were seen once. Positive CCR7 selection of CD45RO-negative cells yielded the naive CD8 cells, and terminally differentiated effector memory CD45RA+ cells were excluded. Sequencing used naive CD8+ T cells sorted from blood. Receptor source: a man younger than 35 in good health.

As DNA, the CDR3 is TGCAGCGTTGCGCCGGACAGGGCAGATACGCAGTATTTT. Amino acid sequence: CSVAPDRADTQYF. The rearrangement uses TRBV29-1 and TRBJ2-3; 8 bases are a match to TRBD1. CDR1 is SQVTM, CDR2 ANQGSEA, per germline. The CDR3 extends over 13 amino acids. V lost 4 bases, J lost 4 bases, and 4 bases stayed unmatched.

The CDR3 loop reads CASSFLALSSYEQYF. CDR3 DNA: TGTGCCAGCAGCTTTCTAGCGTTAAGCTCCTACGAGCAGTACTTC. This chain connects TRBV7-2 to TRBJ2-7; tentatively, D is TRBD2 (6 bases). Germline CDR1 is SGHTA and CDR2 is FQGNSA. Trimming took 3 bases from V and 0 from J, leaving 12 bases between them. The CDR3 sequence is 15 residues long.

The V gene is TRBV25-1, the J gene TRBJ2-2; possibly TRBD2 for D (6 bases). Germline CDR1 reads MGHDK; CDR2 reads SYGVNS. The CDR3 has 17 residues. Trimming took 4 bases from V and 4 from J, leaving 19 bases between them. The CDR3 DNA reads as TGTGCCAGCAGTGCCCTCCGGGACTGGGCGGCCACCGGGGAGCTGTTTTTT. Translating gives CASSALRDWAATGELFF.

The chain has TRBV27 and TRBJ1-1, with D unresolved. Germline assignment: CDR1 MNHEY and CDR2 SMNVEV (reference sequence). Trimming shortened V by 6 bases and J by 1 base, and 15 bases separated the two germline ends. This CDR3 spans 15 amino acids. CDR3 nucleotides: TGTGCCAGCAGACGAGGTGGGAACTCGAACACTGAAGCTTTCTTT. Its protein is CASRRGGNSNTEAFF.

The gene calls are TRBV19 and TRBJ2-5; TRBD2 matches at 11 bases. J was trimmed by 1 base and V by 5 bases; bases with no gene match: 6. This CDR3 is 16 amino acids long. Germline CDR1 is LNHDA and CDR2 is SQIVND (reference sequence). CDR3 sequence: CASSPGTSGLQETQYF. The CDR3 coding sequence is TGTGCCAGTAGTCCAGGGACTAGCGGCCTCCAAGAGACCCAGTACTTC.

Here the CDR3 DNA reads TGCAGCGTTGACGGACTAGCGGGCCGCTCCCCCTCCTACGAGCAGTACTTC. Translation gives CSVDGLAGRSPSYEQYF. The chain has TRBV29-1 and TRBJ2-7; TRBD2 matches at 11 bases. This CDR3 has 17 amino acids. With 3 bases clipped from V and 0 bases from J, the junction kept 10 bases outside the gene matches. In germline, CDR1 is SQVTM, CDR2 ANQGSEA.

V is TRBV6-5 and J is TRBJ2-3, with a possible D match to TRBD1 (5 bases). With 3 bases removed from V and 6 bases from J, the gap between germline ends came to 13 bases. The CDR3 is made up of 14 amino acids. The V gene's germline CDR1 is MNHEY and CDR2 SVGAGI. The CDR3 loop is CASSYMTAPDTQYF. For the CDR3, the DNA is TGTGCCAGCAGTTATATGACAGCCCCCGATACGCAGTATTTT.

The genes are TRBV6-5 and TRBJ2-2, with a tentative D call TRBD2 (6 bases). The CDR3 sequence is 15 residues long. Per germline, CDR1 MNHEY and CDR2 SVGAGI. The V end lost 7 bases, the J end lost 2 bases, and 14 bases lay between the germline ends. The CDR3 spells CASKPGLFNTGELFF. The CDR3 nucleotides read TGTGCCAGCAAACCGGGACTCTTTAACACCGGGGAGCTGTTTTTT.

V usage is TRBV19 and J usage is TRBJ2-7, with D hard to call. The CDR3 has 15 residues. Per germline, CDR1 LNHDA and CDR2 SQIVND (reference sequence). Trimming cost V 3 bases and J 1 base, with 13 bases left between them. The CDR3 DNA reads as TGTGCCAGTAGTATCGGGCTTTCACCTTCCTACGAGCAGTACTTC. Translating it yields CASSIGLSPSYEQYF.

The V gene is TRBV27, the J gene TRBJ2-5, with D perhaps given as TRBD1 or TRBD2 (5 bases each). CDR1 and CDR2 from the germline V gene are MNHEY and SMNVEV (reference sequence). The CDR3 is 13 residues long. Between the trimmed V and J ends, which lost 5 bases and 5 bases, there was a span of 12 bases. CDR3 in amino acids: CASSRDEVETQYF. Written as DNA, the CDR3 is TGTGCCAGCAGTCGGGACGAGGTCGAGACCCAGTACTTC.

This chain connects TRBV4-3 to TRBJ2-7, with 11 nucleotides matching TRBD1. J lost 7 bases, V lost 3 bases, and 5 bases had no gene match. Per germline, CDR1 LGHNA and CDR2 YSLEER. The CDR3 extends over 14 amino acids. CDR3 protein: CASSQDRGRHEQYF. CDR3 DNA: TGCGCCAGCAGCCAGGACAGGGGGCGCCATGAGCAGTACTTC.

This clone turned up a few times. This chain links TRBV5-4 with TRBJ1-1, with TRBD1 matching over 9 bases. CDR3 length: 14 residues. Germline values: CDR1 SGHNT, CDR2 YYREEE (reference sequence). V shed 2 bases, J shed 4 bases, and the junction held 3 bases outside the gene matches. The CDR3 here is CASSFGQGSTEAFF. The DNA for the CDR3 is TGTGCCAGCAGCTTCGGACAGGGGAGCACTGAAGCTTTCTTT.

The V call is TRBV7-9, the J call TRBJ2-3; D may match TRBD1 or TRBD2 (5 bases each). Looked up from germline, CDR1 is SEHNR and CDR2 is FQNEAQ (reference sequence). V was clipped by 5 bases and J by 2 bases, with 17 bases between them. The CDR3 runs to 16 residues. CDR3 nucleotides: TGTGCCAGCAGCCCGGAAGAGGGGCGGTACACAGATACGCAGTATTTT. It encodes CASSPEEGRYTDTQYF.

Here the CDR3 reads CASSTPGQNTEAFF. DNA for the CDR3: TGTGCCAGCAGTACTCCGGGACAAAACACTGAAGCTTTCTTT. The rearrangement uses TRBV6-5 and TRBJ1-1; D may be TRBD1 (6 bases). CDR1 MNHEY and CDR2 SVGAGI come from the germline V gene. Trimming shortened V by 5 bases and J by 2 bases, and 12 bases separated the two germline ends. The CDR3 totals 14 residues.

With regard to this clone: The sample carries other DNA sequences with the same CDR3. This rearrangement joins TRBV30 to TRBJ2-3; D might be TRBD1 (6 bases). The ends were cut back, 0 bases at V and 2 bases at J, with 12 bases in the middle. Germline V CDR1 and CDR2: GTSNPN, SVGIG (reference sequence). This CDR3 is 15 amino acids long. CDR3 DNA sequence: TGTGCCTGGAGTGTAGGGACATCGGCCACAGATACGCAGTATTTT. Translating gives CAWSVGTSATDTQYF.

The CDR3 is CASSPIAVYSTDTQYF. The CDR3 DNA is TGTGCCAGCAGTCCCATAGCGGTCTATAGCACAGATACGCAGTATTTT. V is TRBV27 and J is TRBJ2-3; maybe TRBD2 (6 bases). Looked up from germline, CDR1 is MNHEY and CDR2 is SMNVEV (reference sequence). This CDR3 region has 16 residues. Deletions cut 5 bases from V and 0 bases from J, with 15 bases between.

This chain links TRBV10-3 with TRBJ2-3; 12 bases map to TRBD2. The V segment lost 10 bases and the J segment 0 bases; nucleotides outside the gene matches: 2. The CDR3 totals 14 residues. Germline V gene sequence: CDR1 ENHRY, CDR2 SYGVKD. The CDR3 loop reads CASGTSGSTDTQYF. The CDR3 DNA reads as TGTGCCAGCGGGACTAGCGGGAGCACAGATACGCAGTATTTT.

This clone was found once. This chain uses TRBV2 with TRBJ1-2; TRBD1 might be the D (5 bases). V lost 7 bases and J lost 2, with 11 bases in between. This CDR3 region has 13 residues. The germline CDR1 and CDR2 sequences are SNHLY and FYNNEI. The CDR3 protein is CASTPTGNYGYTF. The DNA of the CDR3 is TGTGCCAGCACCCCTACAGGAAACTATGGCTACACCTTC.

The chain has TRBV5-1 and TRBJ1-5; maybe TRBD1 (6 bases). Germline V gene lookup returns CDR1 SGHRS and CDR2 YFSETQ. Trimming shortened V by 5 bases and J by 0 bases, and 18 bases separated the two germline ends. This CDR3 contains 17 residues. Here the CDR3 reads CASREEGGPYSNQPQHF. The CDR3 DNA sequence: TGCGCCAGCAGAGAGGAAGGGGGACCATATAGCAATCAGCCCCAGCATTTT.

The CDR3 nucleotides read TGTGCCAGCAGCTTTGTCCGGGGGACTGAAGCTTTCTTT. Translating it yields CASSFVRGTEAFF. The chain couples TRBV13 to TRBJ1-1, with D perhaps TRBD1 (5 bases). The V gene lost 3 bases and the J gene lost 5 bases, with 10 bases spanning the gap. CDR3 size: 13 residues. The V gene's germline CDR1 is PRHDT and CDR2 FYEKMQ (reference sequence).

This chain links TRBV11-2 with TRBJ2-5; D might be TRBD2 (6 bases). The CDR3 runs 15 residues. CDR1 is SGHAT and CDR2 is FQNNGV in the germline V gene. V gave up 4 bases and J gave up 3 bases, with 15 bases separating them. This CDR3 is CASSSVSSGEETQYF. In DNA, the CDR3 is TGTGCCAGCAGCTCAGTATCTTCGGGAGAAGAGACCCAGTACTTC. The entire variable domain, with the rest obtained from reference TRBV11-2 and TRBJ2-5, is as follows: EAGVAQSPRYKIIEKRQSVAFWCNPISGHATLYWYQQILGQGPKLLIQFQNNGVVDDSQLPKDRFSAERLKGVDSTLKIQPAKLEDSAVYLCASSSVSSGEETQYFGPGTRLLVL.

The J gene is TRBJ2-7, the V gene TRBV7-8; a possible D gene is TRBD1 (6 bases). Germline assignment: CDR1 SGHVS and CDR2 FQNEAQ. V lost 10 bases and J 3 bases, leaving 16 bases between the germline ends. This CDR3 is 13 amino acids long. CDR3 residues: CATETGSSYEQYF. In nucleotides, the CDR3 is TGTGCCACCGAGACAGGTTCAAGCTACGAGCAGTACTTC.

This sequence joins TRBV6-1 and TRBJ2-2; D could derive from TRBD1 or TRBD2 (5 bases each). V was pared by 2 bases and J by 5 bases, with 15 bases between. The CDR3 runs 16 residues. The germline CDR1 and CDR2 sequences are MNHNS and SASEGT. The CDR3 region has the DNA TGTGCCAGCAGTGAACTGTGGGGGAGTGAGACCGGGGAGCTGTTTTTT. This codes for CASSELWGSETGELFF.

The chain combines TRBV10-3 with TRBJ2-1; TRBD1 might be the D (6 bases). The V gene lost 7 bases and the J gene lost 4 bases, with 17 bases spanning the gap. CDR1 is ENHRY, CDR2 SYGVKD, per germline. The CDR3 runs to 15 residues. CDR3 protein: CAITPGAGEYNEQFF. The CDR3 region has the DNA TGTGCCATCACCCCAGGGGCAGGGGAATACAATGAGCAGTTCTTC.

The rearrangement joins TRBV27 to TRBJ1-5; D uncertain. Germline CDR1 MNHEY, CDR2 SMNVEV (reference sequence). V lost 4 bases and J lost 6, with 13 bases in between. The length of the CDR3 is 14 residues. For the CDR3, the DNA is TGTGCCAGCAGTTGGGCCGGTGAGGGTCAGCCCCAGCATTTT. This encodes CASSWAGEGQPQHF.

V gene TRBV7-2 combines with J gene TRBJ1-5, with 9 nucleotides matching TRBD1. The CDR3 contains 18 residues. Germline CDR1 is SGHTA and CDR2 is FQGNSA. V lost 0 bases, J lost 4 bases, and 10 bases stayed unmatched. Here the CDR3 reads CASSLAGPGQGWNQPQHF. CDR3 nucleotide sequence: TGTGCCAGCAGCTTAGCGGGGCCGGGACAGGGATGGAATCAGCCCCAGCATTTT.

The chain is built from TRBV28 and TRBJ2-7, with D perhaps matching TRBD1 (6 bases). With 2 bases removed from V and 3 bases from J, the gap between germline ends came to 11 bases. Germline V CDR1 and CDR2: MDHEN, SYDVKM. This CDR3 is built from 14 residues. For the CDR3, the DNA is TGTGCCAGCAGTTTAGTGGGGACATACTACGAGCAGTACTTC. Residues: CASSLVGTYYEQYF.

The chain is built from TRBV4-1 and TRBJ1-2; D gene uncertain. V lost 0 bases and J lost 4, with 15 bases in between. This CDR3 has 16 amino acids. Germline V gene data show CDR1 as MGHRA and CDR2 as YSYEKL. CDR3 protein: CASSQDLAALTYGYTF. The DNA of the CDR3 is TGCGCCAGCAGCCAAGATCTGGCAGCCCTTACCTATGGCTACACCTTC.

CDR3 in amino acids: CASSLRETRWDTEAFF. CDR3 bases: TGTGCCAGCAGTTTAAGGGAGACCCGATGGGACACTGAAGCTTTCTTT. The V and J genes are TRBV28 and TRBJ1-1, with D hard to call. CDR1 MDHEN and CDR2 SYDVKM come from the germline V gene. The CDR3 spans 16 residues. V shed 2 bases and J shed 3 bases, with 16 bases lying between them.

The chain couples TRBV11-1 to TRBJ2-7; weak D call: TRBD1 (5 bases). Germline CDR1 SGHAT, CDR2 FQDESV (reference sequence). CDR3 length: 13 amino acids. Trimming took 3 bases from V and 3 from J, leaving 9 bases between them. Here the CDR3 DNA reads TGTGCCAGCAGCTTCGGACACCGCTACGAGCAGTACTTC. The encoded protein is CASSFGHRYEQYF. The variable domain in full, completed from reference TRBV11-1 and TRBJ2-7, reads EAEVAQSPRYKITEKSQAVAFWCDPISGHATLYWYRQILGQGPELLVQFQDESVVDDSQLPKDRFSAERLKGVDSTLKIQPAELGDSAMYLCASSFGHRYEQYFGPGTRLTVT.